The 22 T cell receptor beta chains given below trace back to one sample, sequenced in a study of blood T cells in healthy people across ages (dated by TCRdb to the mid-2010s). The library was prepared using 5' RACE. Sequencing took place on an Illumina HiSeq 2500. A second PCR of roughly 7 to 11 cycles was performed with a sample-barcoded 5' primer and a J-beta primer mix. TCRdb itself trimmed the public reads at Q25 with fastp, ran MiXCR and retained productive beta chains. Entries are consolidated by CDR3 protein sequence, retaining the most common genes and DNA. This sample lists just over 1 million distinct CDR3 sequences; under 45% were detected once. The top ten clones comprise about 19% of the sample. Material for sequencing was blood. These receptors all stem from an older woman in good health.

A few counts support this clonotype. Given a much more abundant clone one base away, this may be a read error. The J gene is TRBJ2-5, the V gene TRBV29-1, with D hard to call. Germline-derived CDR1 and CDR2 are SQVTM and ANQGSEA. The ends were cut back, 6 bases at V and 11 bases at J, with 16 bases in the middle. CDR3 length equals 11 residues. CDR3 residues: CSVGLENEQYF. In DNA, the CDR3 is TGCAGCGTGGGCCTAGAAAATGAGCAGTACTTC.

The CDR3 sequence is CASSPTSGRHLETQYF. The CDR3 nucleotides are TGTGCCAGCAGCCCGACTAGCGGGAGGCATTTGGAGACCCAGTACTTC. The rearrangement uses TRBV7-9 and TRBJ2-5, with 13 bases that match TRBD2. V shed 5 bases, J shed 5 bases, and the junction held 8 bases outside the gene matches. The length of the CDR3 is 16 residues. The germline gives CDR1 SEHNR, CDR2 FQNEAQ (reference sequence). Variable domain in full (rest from reference TRBV7-9 and TRBJ2-5): DTGVSQNPRHKITKRGQNVTFRCDPISEHNRLYWYRQTLGQGPEFLTYFQNEAQLEKSRLLSDRFSAERPKGSFSTLEIQRTEQGDSAMYLCASSPTSGRHLETQYFGPGTRLLVL.

This sequence joins TRBV29-1 and TRBJ1-2; 8 bases fit TRBD1. Germline trimming cut 6 bases from V and 5 bases from J; bases unmatched to any gene: 5. Germline V gives CDR1 SQVTM, CDR2 ANQGSEA. The CDR3 consists of 12 residues. As DNA, the CDR3 is TGCAGCGTGGCAGGGGGCGCATATGGCTACACCTTC. Amino acid sequence: CSVAGGAYGYTF.

This clonotype occurred a few times. This chain links TRBV4-2 with TRBJ1-6, with D perhaps matching TRBD1 (5 bases). Trimming removed 1 base from V and 9 bases from J, with 13 bases in between. CDR3 length equals 15 residues. CDR1 is LGHNA and CDR2 is YNFKEQ in the germline V gene. The CDR3 sequence is CASSQGEGPISPLHF. The DNA of the CDR3 is TGTGCCAGCAGCCAAGGGGAGGGGCCTATTTCACCCCTCCACTTT.

The CDR3 DNA reads TGTGCCAGCAGCTTAACAGGGGGGCAAGGCGAGCAGTACTTC. Its translation is CASSLTGGQGEQYF. The V gene is TRBV7-9, the J gene TRBJ2-7, with 8 bases matching TRBD1. The trim removed 2 bases at V and 6 bases at J, leaving 6 bases unmatched. Germline CDR1 is SEHNR and CDR2 is FQNEAQ (reference sequence). This CDR3 has 14 residues.

This chain links TRBV10-3 with TRBJ2-3, with 7 bases fitting TRBD2. The CDR3 runs to 15 residues. V dropped 6 bases and J dropped 1; count of bases not matched to a gene: 7. The germline V gene encodes CDR1 ENHRY and CDR2 SYGVKD. This CDR3 reads CAISDGRTGTDTQYF. The CDR3 bases are TGTGCCATCAGCGACGGGAGGACCGGCACAGATACGCAGTATTTT.

This clonotype was counted only a few times. The chain combines TRBV4-1 with TRBJ1-5; 9 nucleotides line up with TRBD1. This CDR3 is 16 amino acids long. V lost 0 bases, J lost 6 bases, and 6 bases stayed unmatched. From germline, CDR1 is MGHRA and CDR2 YSYEKL. The CDR3: CASSQEQGARSQPQHF. CDR3 sequence (DNA): TGCGCCAGCAGCCAAGAACAGGGGGCGCGTAGTCAGCCCCAGCATTTT.

This clonotype was seen only a few times. This chain uses TRBV12-3 or TRBV12-4 with TRBJ2-7, with D tentatively TRBD2 (6 bases). The CDR3 is 13 amino acids. V was clipped by 6 bases and J by 1 base, with 10 bases between them. The CDR3: CASSVAGSYEQYF. The CDR3 bases are TGTGCCAGCAGCGTCGCGGGATCCTACGAGCAGTACTTC.

J is TRBJ2-3 and V is TRBV7-3; TRBD2 agrees at 7 bases. The length of the CDR3 is 14 residues. Germline V lookup: CDR1 SGHTA, CDR2 FQGTGA. Germline trimming cut 4 bases from V and 2 bases from J; bases unmatched to any gene: 3. CDR3 nucleotides: TGTGCCAGCAGCTCTGGACTAGACACAGATACGCAGTATTTT. Its protein product is CASSSGLDTDTQYF. Together with reference TRBV7-3 and TRBJ2-3, the CDR3 gives the full variable domain: GAGVSQTPSNKVTEKGKYVELRCDPISGHTALYWYRQSLGQGPEFLIYFQGTGAADDSGLPNDRFFAVRPEGSVSTLKIQRTERGDSAVYLCASSSGLDTDTQYFGPGTRLTVL.

The V and J genes are TRBV18 and TRBJ2-7, with D possibly TRBD2 on 6 matching bases. V dropped 6 bases and J dropped 0 bases, with 9 bases sitting between them. CDR3 length: 13 residues. Germline V gene lookup returns CDR1 KGHSH and CDR2 LQKENI. CDR3 protein: CASSTSTSYEQYF. The CDR3 DNA is TGTGCCAGCTCCACTAGCACCTCCTACGAGCAGTACTTC.

Remarks on this clonotype: One end of the junction is discordant with germline, which a read error may explain. The chain has TRBV2 and TRBJ2-3; D is unresolved. The CDR3 contains 15 residues. Germline V CDR1 and CDR2: SNHLY, FYNNEI. The CDR3 protein is CVSSPRSGDTDTQYF. The CDR3 DNA sequence: TGTGTCAGCAGCCCTCGTTCAGGAGACACAGATACGCAGTATTTT. The whole variable domain, remainder taken from reference TRBV2 and TRBJ2-3, is EPEVTQTPSHQVTQMGQEVILRCVPISNHLYFYWYRQILGQKVEFLVSFYNNEISEKSEIFDDQFSVERPDGSNFTLKIRSTKLEDSAMYFCVSSPRSGDTDTQYFGPGTRLTVL.

The chain joins TRBV27 to TRBJ1-2, with 8 bases fitting TRBD1. This CDR3 has 15 amino acids. Germline V gene lookup returns CDR1 MNHEY and CDR2 SMNVEV (reference sequence). With 5 bases clipped from V and 8 bases from J, the junction kept 13 bases outside the gene matches. The CDR3 spells CASSPSETGARGYTF. DNA of the CDR3: TGTGCCAGCAGTCCTTCCGAGACAGGGGCTCGCGGCTACACCTTC.

About this clonotype itself: This may be a read error: a much more frequent sequence differs by one nucleotide. The chain uses TRBV10-3 and TRBJ2-3; the match to TRBD1 covers 7 bases. The CDR3 totals 15 residues. With V trimmed by 2 bases and J by 1 base, 3 bases remained unmatched. Per germline, CDR1 ENHRY and CDR2 SYGVKD. CDR3 residues: CAISEIGQGTDTQYF. The CDR3 region has the DNA TGTGCCATCAGTGAGATCGGACAGGGCACAGATACGCAGTATTTT.

The J gene is TRBJ2-7, the V gene TRBV27; D might be TRBD1 or TRBD2, each matching 5 bases. CDR1 is MNHEY and CDR2 is SMNVEV in the germline V gene (reference sequence). V lost 1 base, J lost 0 bases, and 22 bases lay in between. The CDR3 is made up of 19 amino acids. This CDR3 is CASSLYGTERGASSYEQYF. In nucleotides, the CDR3 is TGTGCCAGCAGTTTATACGGCACAGAGCGAGGGGCCAGCTCCTACGAGCAGTACTTC.

A single count supports this clonotype. The CDR3 sequence: CASSLWIASGVNEQFF. DNA for the CDR3: TGTGCCAGCAGCCTATGGATTGCTAGCGGGGTGAATGAGCAGTTCTTC. The chain has TRBV27 and TRBJ2-1, with TRBD2 identical over 9 bases. Germline CDR1 reads MNHEY; CDR2 reads SMNVEV (reference sequence). The CDR3 extends over 16 amino acids. Unmatched junction bases numbered 13, after V lost 6 bases and J lost 7 bases.

This clonotype was picked up a small number of times. V gene TRBV2 combines with J gene TRBJ2-7; possibly TRBD2 for D (6 bases). Looked up from germline, CDR1 is SNHLY and CDR2 is FYNNEI. CDR3 length equals 14 residues. Trimming cost V 5 bases and J 3 bases, with 14 bases left between them. CDR3 sequence: CASSTTPGSYEQYF. The CDR3, as DNA: TGTGCCAGCAGTACGACCCCCGGGAGCTACGAGCAGTACTTC.

The chain uses TRBV7-6 and TRBJ2-5; unclear D gene. Germline lookup yields CDR1 SGHVS and CDR2 FNYEAQ. Deletions cut 5 bases from V and 5 bases from J, with 12 bases between. The CDR3 has 13 residues. The CDR3 nucleotides are TGTGCCAGCAGCGTAGTGAGTACGGAGACCCAGTACTTC. Its translation is CASSVVSTETQYF.

The genes are TRBV7-9 and TRBJ2-1; TRBD2 aligns across 10 bases. Trimming at V came to 1 base and at J to 7 bases, leaving 16 bases not matched to a gene. Germline V lookup: CDR1 SEHNR, CDR2 FQNEAQ (reference sequence). This CDR3 has 19 amino acids. Here the CDR3 DNA reads TGTGCCAGCAGCTTAGAAGGGCTAGCGGGAGTACGGGGTAGAAATGAGCAGTTCTTC. Its protein product is CASSLEGLAGVRGRNEQFF. The full variable domain, rest sourced from reference TRBV7-9 and TRBJ2-1, is DTGVSQNPRHKITKRGQNVTFRCDPISEHNRLYWYRQTLGQGPEFLTYFQNEAQLEKSRLLSDRFSAERPKGSFSTLEIQRTEQGDSAMYLCASSLEGLAGVRGRNEQFFGPGTRLTVL.

This chain links TRBV12-3 or TRBV12-4 with TRBJ1-1, with a possible D match to TRBD1 (5 bases). This CDR3 is built from 14 residues. Trimming left V 10 bases short and J 2 bases short, with 17 bases between. The CDR3 region has the DNA TGTGCCAACTCCCCAGGACATTCCAACACTGAAGCTTTCTTT. Its protein is CANSPGHSNTEAFF.

This clonotype appeared a few times. V is TRBV5-4 and J is TRBJ2-3; 8 bases line up with TRBD2. Germline trimming cut 4 bases from V and 1 base from J; bases unmatched to any gene: 11. The CDR3 contains 17 residues. Germline loops: CDR1 SGHNT, CDR2 YYREEE (reference sequence). CDR3 protein: CASSTRTSPLGTDTQYF. DNA of the CDR3: TGTGCCAGCAGCACTAGGACTAGCCCCCTGGGCACAGATACGCAGTATTTT.

This clonotype was observed a few times. This sequence joins TRBV20-1 and TRBJ1-2, with 7 bases aligning to TRBD1. V shed 3 bases and J 4 bases; nucleotides not matched to a gene: 2. There are 12 residues in the CDR3. The germline V gene has CDR1 DFQATT and CDR2 SNEGSKA (reference sequence). CDR3 region: CSASPGGYGYTF. CDR3 bases: TGCAGTGCTAGTCCAGGGGGCTATGGCTACACCTTC.

This clonotype was recorded a few times. The chain has TRBV29-1 and TRBJ2-7, with D possibly matching TRBD1 (6 bases). The CDR3 has 14 residues. V was pared by 5 bases and J by 5 bases, with 19 bases between. Germline-derived CDR1 and CDR2 are SQVTM and ANQGSEA. Here the CDR3 reads CSVTLLQGIDEQYF. For the CDR3, the DNA is TGCAGCGTTACCCTCTTGCAGGGGATCGACGAGCAGTACTTC.